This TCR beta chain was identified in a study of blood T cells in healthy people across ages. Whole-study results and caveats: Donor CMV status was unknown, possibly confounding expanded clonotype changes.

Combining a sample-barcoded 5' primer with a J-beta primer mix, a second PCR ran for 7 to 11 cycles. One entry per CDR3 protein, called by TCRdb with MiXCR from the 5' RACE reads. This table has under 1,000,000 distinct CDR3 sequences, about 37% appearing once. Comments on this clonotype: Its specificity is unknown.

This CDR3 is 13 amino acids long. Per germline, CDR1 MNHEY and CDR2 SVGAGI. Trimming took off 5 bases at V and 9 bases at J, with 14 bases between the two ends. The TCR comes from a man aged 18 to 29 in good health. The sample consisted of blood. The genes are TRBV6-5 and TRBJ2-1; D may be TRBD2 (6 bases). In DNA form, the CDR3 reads TGTGCCAGCAGTCGTGGACTATCTAGTGAGCAGTTCTTC. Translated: CASSRGLSSEQFF.